A selection of T cell receptor beta chains follows, all from one sample in a study of blood T cell repertoires in COVID-19. The method was immunoSEQ multiplex PCR; TCRdb's version includes in-frame clones alone and lacks a portion of them. The sample holds roughly 140,000 clones, 84% seen once. Sequencing used peripheral blood. Source of these receptors: a woman aged 45-59 years in a cohort sampled during active or convalescent COVID-19. The CDR3 runs from the conserved cysteine through the conserved F or W. D genes are given only for firm matches. The size of a clone is reported for some rows only, either as once, few or many, or as a class for expanded clones.

V	D	size	J	DNA	CDR3
TRBV23-1	-	-	TRBJ1-1	TGCGCCAGCAGTCAAGCCGGGACACCGAACACTGAAGCTTTCTTT	CASSQAGTPNTEAFF
TRBV19	TRBD1	-	TRBJ1-2	TGTGCCAGTAGTGTAGAATTCTCGAGACAGGGCGGCTACACCTTC	CASSVEFSRQGGYTF
TRBV27	-	-	TRBJ2-2	TGTGCCAGCAGTGTACGTACAGGGCCCGGGGAGCTGTTTTTT	CASSVRTGPGELFF
TRBV6-2/TRBV6-3	TRBD1	-	TRBJ1-5	TGTGCCAGCAGTTACTACCCCTTAGCGACAGGGGGCATCAGCAATCAGCCCCAGCATTTT	CASSYYPLATGGISNQPQHF
TRBV19	TRBD1	few	TRBJ1-2	TGTGCCAGTCAAGCAACAGGGGGCATCTATGGCTACACCTTC	CASQATGGIYGYTF
TRBV12-3/TRBV12-4	TRBD1	-	TRBJ2-3	TGTGCCAGCAGGACGACAGGGGATACGCAGTATTTT	CASRTTGDTQYF
TRBV18	-	-	TRBJ2-3	TGTGCCAGCTCACCACCAGCAGGTAGATCAGATACGCAGTATTTT	CASSPPAGRSDTQYF
TRBV6-1	-	-	TRBJ1-5	TGTGCCAGCAGTGAACACGGGGGGTCAGTTCAGCCCCAGCATTTT	CASSEHGGSVQPQHF
TRBV14	-	-	TRBJ2-1	TGTGCCAGCAGCCAAGAGAGCGTTGGAAGCTACTACAATGAGCAGTTCTTC	CASSQESVGSYYNEQFF
TRBV7-8	-	-	TRBJ1-5	TGTGCCAGCAGCTTATTGGCGGGTGTGGGCCAGCCCCAGCATTTT	CASSLLAGVGQPQHF
TRBV29-1	TRBD1	-	TRBJ1-4	TGCAGCGTTGAGGGGACAGCAACTAATGAAAAACTGTTTTTT	CSVEGTATNEKLFF
TRBV6-2/TRBV6-3	-	once	TRBJ1-2	TGTGCCAGCAGTCCCGCCAGGGAAGGTGGCTACACCTTC	CASSPAREGGYTF
TRBV4-2	TRBD1	few	TRBJ2-7	TGTGCCAGCAGCCAAGTAGGACAGGGGTACGAGCAGTACTTC	CASSQVGQGYEQYF
TRBV2	TRBD2	-	TRBJ2-1	TGTGCCAGCAGTGAAAAGCGGGGGGGTTACAATGAGCAGTTCTTC	CASSEKRGGYNEQFF
TRBV5-4	TRBD1	-	TRBJ1-2	TGTGCCAGCAGCTTCTACAGGGGTGACTATGGCTACACCTTC	CASSFYRGDYGYTF
TRBV11-2	-	-	TRBJ2-7	TGTGCCAGCAGCTTAGAGGGGCGTTACGAGTTGCAGTACTTC	CASSLEGRYELQYF
TRBV19	-	-	TRBJ1-2	TGTGCCAGTAGTAACACAGGGTTGGGCTACACCTTC	CASSNTGLGYTF
TRBV6-1	-	few	TRBJ1-2	TGTGCCAGCAGTGAAAAACAACACATTAACTATGGCTACACCTTC	CASSEKQHINYGYTF
TRBV2	-	-	TRBJ1-6	TGTGCCAGCAGGACCGGGATTGGGAATTCACCCCTCCACTTT	CASRTGIGNSPLHF
TRBV5-1	-	-	TRBJ2-7	TGCGCCAGCAGCTATTGGCCCCCCCCCATCTCCCACGAGCAGTACTTC	CASSYWPPPISHEQYF
TRBV5-8	TRBD1	-	TRBJ1-2	TGTGCCAGCAGCCTCGGGATAGGACAGGGGATTTTCGGCTATGGCTACACCTTC	CASSLGIGQGIFGYGYTF
TRBV27	TRBD2	few	TRBJ2-2	TGTGCCAGCAGGAAACTAGCGGGGGGAAGAACCGGGGAGCTGTTTTTT	CASRKLAGGRTGELFF
TRBV19	TRBD1	-	TRBJ1-2	TGTGCCAGTAGTATAGGGACAGGGGTCAACTATGGCTACACCTTC	CASSIGTGVNYGYTF
TRBV3-1/TRBV3-2	-	-	TRBJ1-2	TGTGCCAGCAGCACCCGACAAGGTGGCTACACCTTC	CASSTRQGGYTF
TRBV5-6	TRBD1	-	TRBJ1-1	TGTGCCAGCAGCCCCGGGACAGTTGAGTGGACTGAAGCTTTCTTT	CASSPGTVEWTEAFF
TRBV30	-	-	TRBJ1-1	TGTGCCTGGAGTCCAATGGTACAGGGAACTTTCTTT	CAWSPMVQGTFF
TRBV6-2/TRBV6-3	-	few	TRBJ2-6	TGTGCCAGCAGTTATGATAGCCGGACTGGGGCCAACGTCCTGACTTTC	CASSYDSRTGANVLTF